This T cell receptor (beta chain) was identified during a study of shared clonotypes between healthy human individuals. Study at large: Researchers assigned three CD4 naive, three CD4 memory, two CD8 naive and one CD8 memory plate to each donor.

Terminally differentiated effector memory CD45RA+ cells were left out of the naive CD8 fraction, which was CD45RO-negative and positively selected for CCR7. All participating donors were Caucasian adults from Nashville, Tennessee. Study-wide findings and caveats: Only blood was sampled, and tissue TCR repertoires likely differ from blood ones. Clonotype sharing among donors was expected to depend on sequencing depth.

Repertoires were generated with immunoSEQ multiplex PCR, while TCRdb's copy carries only in-frame clones and drops some. The sample lists some 2,100,000 clones, approximately 94% occurring once. Remarks on this clone: Its antigen is currently unknown.

Trimming took 0 bases from V and 7 from J, leaving 9 bases between them. The CDR3 sequence is 14 residues long. The V gene's germline CDR1 is LGHNA and CDR2 YSLEER. The chain couples TRBV4-3 to TRBJ1-4; D unresolved. Sequences were obtained from naive CD8+ T cells from PBMCs. The TCR sequence derives from a man aged 18 to 30 in good health. Some clones in this sample may be carry-over from other donors' samples. CDR3 sequence: CASSQDLLSEKLFF. In DNA, the CDR3 is TGCGCCAGCAGCCAAGATCTGCTGAGTGAAAAACTGTTTTTT.